This is a list of T cell receptor beta chains from one sample in a study of beta chain features in type 1 diabetes. Generated by immunoSEQ multiplex PCR, the TCRdb table keeps only in-frame clones and is missing some. Counted here are hundreds of thousands of clones, 10% to 12% occurring once; the ten biggest clones make up more than 0.045%. The specimen sequenced was naive CD4+ T cells from blood. The receptors originated from a woman between 18 and 29 years old in good health. CDR3s include the opening cysteine and the closing phenylalanine or tryptophan. The D gene is left open where the match is weak. Clone size is shown for a subset of rows, as once, few, many or a class of expanded clone.

clone_size	v_call	j_call	d_call	cdr3_nt	cdr3_aa
many	TRBV25-1	TRBJ2-3	-	TGTGCCAGCAGTCCCAGTCCAGATACGCAGTATTTT	CASSPSPDTQYF
few	TRBV18	TRBJ2-3	-	TGTGCCAGCTCACCCCCCACAGATACGCAGTATTTT	CASSPPTDTQYF
-	TRBV14	TRBJ2-3	TRBD2	TGTGCCAGCAGCCAAGTGGGTAGCGGGAGTAGAAAAGATACGCAGTATTTT	CASSQVGSGSRKDTQYF
-	TRBV7-9	TRBJ2-1	TRBD1	TGTGCCAGCAGCCCTCCCGGGACAGGGATCCATGAGCAGTTCTTC	CASSPPGTGIHEQFF
few	TRBV18	TRBJ2-7	-	TGTGCCAGCTCACCAGCTGGATCCTACGAGCAGTACTTC	CASSPAGSYEQYF
-	TRBV7-2	TRBJ2-3	TRBD2	TGTGCCAGCAGCTTGACCCAACTAGCGGGCCTCACAGATACGCAGTATTTT	CASSLTQLAGLTDTQYF
many	TRBV9	TRBJ2-1	-	TGTGCCAGCAGCGTATCATTCCGGTACAATGAGCAGTTCTTC	CASSVSFRYNEQFF
few	TRBV7-9	TRBJ2-7	-	TGTGCCAGCAGCTTCAAGGACGGCTCCTACGAGCAGTACTTC	CASSFKDGSYEQYF
-	TRBV7-3	TRBJ2-5	-	TGTGCCAGCAGGCCCTATCCGGGTTTTGGGGAGACCCAGTACTTC	CASRPYPGFGETQYF
-	TRBV5-1	TRBJ2-1	TRBD1	TGCGCCAGCAGCTTGGCGGGACAGACTTACAATGAGCAGTTCTTC	CASSLAGQTYNEQFF
-	TRBV29-1	TRBJ2-5	-	TGCAGCGTTGAAGATCGCTTAACCCGGGAGACCCAGTACTTC	CSVEDRLTRETQYF
-	TRBV7-2	TRBJ2-3	-	TGTGCCAGCAGCTTGACAAAAGATACGCAGTATTTT	CASSLTKDTQYF
few	TRBV6-4	TRBJ2-3	TRBD1	TGTGCCAGCAGCGACAGGGGAAGTGGCACAGATACGCAGTATTTT	CASSDRGSGTDTQYF
-	TRBV29-1	TRBJ1-1	-	TGCAGCGTTCGTCGCGGTGGCACTGAAGCTTTCTTT	CSVRRGGTEAFF
-	TRBV7-9	TRBJ2-2	-	TGTGCCAGCACCCAGAACACCGGGGAGCTGTTTTTT	CASTQNTGELFF